This passage covers 32 T cell receptor beta chains from one sample sequenced in a study of T cells in women clearing cervical HPV infection. The assay was immunoSEQ multiplex PCR, and TCRdb's table has in-frame clones only and misses some. The sample features under 35,000 clones, with over 1.5% in its top ten. The sequenced material came from blood buffy coat. The receptor source for this set is a woman between 18 and 70 years old with a cervical HPV16 infection that either progressed to CIN3+ or cleared (not recorded which).

Points on this clone: The CDR3 goes on 3 residues after the read ends, and that part is filled in from the germline J gene. The chain is built from TRBV20-1 and TRBJ1-2; D unresolved. With 3 bases removed from V and 2 bases from J, the gap between germline ends came to 10 bases. This CDR3 spans 13 amino acids. The germline V gene encodes CDR1 DFQATT and CDR2 SNEGSKA (reference sequence). The CDR3: CSASSRLNYGYTF. Incomplete CDR3 DNA: TGCAGTGCTAGTTCCAGGTTAAACTATGGC.

Note on this clone: The CDR3 goes on 3 residues after the read ends, and that part is filled in from the germline J gene. The rearrangement joins TRBV18 to TRBJ1-2, with D perhaps matching TRBD1 (6 bases). Germline V gene lookup returns CDR1 KGHSH and CDR2 LQKENI. This CDR3 is built from 14 residues. CDR3 region: CASSPRGGGYDYTF. The part of the CDR3 DNA that was read is TGTGCCAGCTCACCGAGGGGGGGAGGCTACGAC. Together with reference TRBV18 and TRBJ1-2, the CDR3 gives the full variable domain: NAGVMQNPRHLVRRRGQEARLRCSPMKGHSHVYWYRQLPEEGLKFMVYLQKENIIDESGMPKERFSAEFPKEGPSILRIQQVVRGDSAAYFCASSPRGGGYDYTFGSGTRLTVV.

For this clone: The sequence runs out 3 residues before the end of the CDR3; the remainder is reconstructed from the germline J gene. This chain links TRBV7-6 with TRBJ2-2; no reliable D call. Germline V gene sequence: CDR1 SGHVS, CDR2 FNYEAQ. This CDR3 comprises 15 residues. Here the CDR3 reads CASSLGPTTNEKLFF. CDR3 DNA (partial): TGTGCCAGCAGCTTAGGGCCAACAACTAATGAAAAG.

The CDR3 is CASSLAFTGGPSYEQYF. CDR3 DNA (partial): TGTGCCAGCAGCTTAGCCTTTACAGGGGGCCCCTCCTACGAG. The rearrangement links TRBV7-2 to TRBJ2-7; TRBD1 matches 9 bases. With the read ending 3 residues before the CDR3 end, the germline J gene is used to fill in that end. The CDR3 length is 17 residues. In germline, CDR1 is SGHTA, CDR2 FQGNSA. V lost 0 bases to trimming and J lost 0 bases; unmatched junction nucleotides: 6. The complete variable domain, with remaining parts taken from reference TRBV7-2 and TRBJ2-7, reads GAGVSQSPSNKVTEKGKDVELRCDPISGHTALYWYRQSLGQGLEFLIYFQGNSAPDKSGLPSDRFSAERTGGSVSTLTIQRTQQEDSAVYLCASSLAFTGGPSYEQYFGPGTRLTVT.

On this clone itself: The read terminates 3 residues before the CDR3 end, so the remaining end is supplied by the germline J gene. This rearrangement joins TRBV5-4 to TRBJ2-5, with 8 bases aligning to TRBD1. The CDR3 spans 15 residues. V shed 4 bases, J shed 2 bases, and the junction held 7 bases outside the gene matches. Germline CDR1 and CDR2: SGHNT and YYREEE (reference sequence). The part of the CDR3 DNA that was read is TGTGCCAGCAGCGAACCCGACAGGGGACAAGAGACC. Translating it yields CASSEPDRGQET. The entire CDR3 sequence reads CASSEPDRGQETQYF.

Of note for this clone: The read ends 3 residues before the CDR3 terminus; that terminus is restored from the germline J gene. V is TRBV3-1 (or the pseudogene TRBV3-2) and J is TRBJ1-3, with a possible D match to TRBD1 (6 bases). The V gene lost 4 bases and the J gene lost 4 bases, with 11 bases spanning the gap. Germline values: CDR1 LGHDT, CDR2 YNNKEL (reference sequence). The CDR3 length is 14 residues. The CDR3 here is CASSLRTVGNTIYF. The CDR3 bases that were read are TGTGCCAGCAGCCTGCGGACAGTAGGAAACACC.

A note on this clone: The read ends 3 residues shy of where the CDR3 ends; the end is completed using the germline J gene. The rearrangement uses TRBV7-9 and TRBJ2-7; D gene ambiguous. CDR1 is SEHNR, CDR2 FQNEAQ, per germline (reference sequence). The CDR3 runs to 12 residues. V lost 3 bases to trimming and J lost 5 bases, with 8 bases between them. The DNA read from the CDR3 is TGTGCCAGCAGCTTTCAAGGCCACGAG. This encodes CASSFQGHE. The entire CDR3 sequence reads CASSFQGHEQYF.

The sequenced CDR3 bases are TGTGCCAGCAGCTCCCGCAGGACTCCCCTTCGCGGT. Amino acids: CASSSRRTPLRG. The whole CDR3 protein is CASSSRRTPLRGQYF. This chain joins TRBV7-9 and TRBJ2-4; a weak D match, TRBD2 (5 bases). From the germline J gene comes the end of the CDR3, since the read stops 3 residues before it. The CDR3 sequence is 15 residues long. Germline V gene data show CDR1 as SEHNR and CDR2 as FQNEAQ (reference sequence).

Note on this clone: The DNA ends 3 residues before the CDR3 does, and the rest of the CDR3 is filled in from the germline J gene. J is TRBJ1-4 and V is TRBV6-1; 7 nucleotides align to TRBD1. Germline V gives CDR1 MNHNS, CDR2 SASEGT. V was pared by 1 base and J by 6 bases, with 5 bases of the junction left unmatched. This CDR3 has 15 residues. The CDR3 here is CASSEGQGIDEKLFF. The covered CDR3 bases are TGTGCCAGCAGTGAAGGACAGGGAATAGATGAAAAA.

Concerning this clone itself: The read stops 3 residues short of the end of the CDR3; the missing end is completed from the germline J gene. The J gene is TRBJ1-6, the V gene TRBV7-3, with 9 positions matching TRBD1. V gave up 4 bases and J gave up 9 bases; unmatched junction bases: 4. The CDR3 has 14 amino acids. Germline V gene lookup returns CDR1 SGHTA and CDR2 FQGTGA. The CDR3 protein is CASSSTGGSSPLHF. The covered CDR3 bases are TGTGCCAGCAGCTCCACAGGGGGCAGTTCACCC.

On this clone: The read terminates 3 residues before the CDR3 end, so the remaining end is supplied by the germline J gene. The chain uses TRBV2 and TRBJ1-2; no reliable D call. Looked up from germline, CDR1 is SNHLY and CDR2 is FYNNEI. CDR3 size: 14 residues. This CDR3 reads CASSDLFRPAGYTF. The CDR3 DNA, read in part, is TGTGCCAGCAGTGATTTGTTTAGGCCAGCGGGC. Together with reference TRBV2 and TRBJ1-2, the CDR3 gives the full variable domain: EPEVTQTPSHQVTQMGQEVILRCVPISNHLYFYWYRQILGQKVEFLVSFYNNEISEKSEIFDDQFSVERPDGSNFTLKIRSTKLEDSAMYFCASSDLFRPAGYTFGSGTRLTVV.

Remarks on this clone: The junction differs from germline at one of its ends, possibly a read error. The read stops 3 residues short of the end of the CDR3; the missing end is completed from the germline J gene. The rearrangement links TRBV20-1 to TRBJ1-1, with D unclear. In germline, CDR1 is DFQATT, CDR2 SNEGSKA (reference sequence). The CDR3 is made up of 13 amino acids. The covered CDR3 bases are TGCAGTGCCAGAGACCCCGGGGAGACTGAA. It specifies CSARDPGETE. The full CDR3 is CSARDPGETEAFF.

The part of the CDR3 DNA that was read is TGTGCCAGCAGTCTAGCGGGAGAGAATGAG. Residues: CASSLAGENE. The whole CDR3 is CASSLAGENEQFF. V is TRBV7-9 and J is TRBJ2-1; 10 bases are shared with TRBD2. Coverage ceases 3 residues before the CDR3 finishes, and the germline J gene fills in the end. This CDR3 is 13 amino acids long. V gave up 6 bases and J gave up 7 bases; unmatched junction bases: 3. Per germline, CDR1 SEHNR and CDR2 FQNEAQ (reference sequence).

Measured by frequency, this clone is medium-sized. The read stops 3 residues short of the end of the CDR3; the missing end is completed from the germline J gene. This chain joins TRBV18 and TRBJ2-2; D is ambiguous. Germline V gene lookup returns CDR1 KGHSH and CDR2 LQKENI. Trimming pared 0 bases from V and 3 bases from J, leaving 5 bases between. CDR3 size: 14 residues. The CDR3 is CASSPPFYTGELFF. The CDR3 DNA, read in part, is TGTGCCAGCTCACCACCGTTCTACACCGGGGAG.

Concerning this clone itself: The read ends 3 residues early relative to the CDR3; the germline J gene fills the gap. The V call is TRBV6-2 or TRBV6-3, the J call TRBJ2-4; the D gene is possibly TRBD2 (6 bases). This CDR3 is 15 amino acids long. CDR1 MNHEY and CDR2 SVGEGT come from the germline V gene. The V end lost 2 bases, the J end lost 7 bases, and 15 bases lay between the germline ends. The CDR3 region is CASSYTDKRANIQYF. CDR3 bases read: TGTGCCAGCAGTTACACCGACAAGCGGGCCAACATT.

CDR3 DNA (partial): TGTGCCAGCAGTGAACAGGGGGGAAATTCCTACGAG. It translates to CASSEQGGNSYE. The complete CDR3 protein is CASSEQGGNSYEQYF. This chain joins TRBV6-1 and TRBJ2-7; possibly TRBD1 for D (7 bases). The CDR3 end lies 3 residues beyond the end of the read and is filled in from the germline J gene. V shed 2 bases and J shed 1 base, with 12 bases lying between them. The CDR3 sequence is 15 residues long. Germline V gene data show CDR1 as MNHNS and CDR2 as SASEGT.

Note on this clone: The read comes to an end 3 residues before the CDR3 does, leaving the germline J gene to fill in the end. V usage is TRBV19 and J usage is TRBJ1-6; no definite D call. The CDR3 consists of 16 residues. In germline, CDR1 is LNHDA, CDR2 SQIVND (reference sequence). V was clipped by 7 bases and J by 0 bases, with 13 bases between them. The CDR3 sequence is CASTVQSSSYNSPLHF. The covered CDR3 bases are TGTGCCAGTACTGTACAGTCAAGCTCCTATAATTCACCC.

Note on this clone: The read stops 3 residues short of the end of the CDR3; the missing end is completed from the germline J gene. This sequence joins TRBV18 and TRBJ1-4, with D maybe TRBD1 (5 bases). The CDR3 consists of 19 residues. Germline values: CDR1 KGHSH, CDR2 LQKENI. CDR3 residues: CASSPPLAGVRPGANVLFF. The DNA read from the CDR3 is TGTGCCAGCTCACCCCCACTAGCGGGAGTTCGACCCGGGGCCAACGTA.

As to this clone: The read ends 3 residues shy of where the CDR3 ends; the end is completed using the germline J gene. The chain joins TRBV7-3 to TRBJ2-3; TRBD2 matches at 12 bases. The CDR3 is 14 residues long. The germline gives CDR1 SGHTA, CDR2 FQGTGA. The V gene end was trimmed by 5 bases and the J gene end by 7 bases; junction bases not matched to a gene: 4. CDR3 DNA (partial): TGTGCCAGCAGCCCTAGCGGGGGGGTATATACG. Translation gives CASSPSGGVYT. The whole CDR3 sequence is CASSPSGGVYTQYF.

With respect to this clone: The missing CDR3 end, 3 residues past where the read stops, is filled in from the germline J gene. This chain joins TRBV19 and TRBJ1-2; D remains unclear. The germline gives CDR1 LNHDA, CDR2 SQIVND (reference sequence). The CDR3 loop spans 12 amino acids. The V gene lost 4 bases and the J gene lost 4 bases, with 7 bases spanning the gap. The covered CDR3 bases are TGTGCCAGTAGTAATGAGGCCTATGGC. Encoded protein: CASSNEAYG. The CDR3 in full is CASSNEAYGYTF.

For this clone: The CDR3 extends 3 residues past the end of the read, so its final part is completed from the germline J gene. The chain uses TRBV6-2 or TRBV6-3 and TRBJ2-7; 7 bases fit TRBD1. This CDR3 region has 14 residues. Germline V CDR1 and CDR2: MNHEY, SVGEGT. The ends lost 8 bases at V and 2 bases at J; junction bases unmatched: 9. CDR3 region: CASRSGQATYEQYF. The sequenced part of the CDR3 DNA is TGTGCCAGCCGCTCCGGACAGGCGACCTACGAG.

As to this clone: The read halts 3 residues ahead of the CDR3 end, with the missing end drawn from the germline J gene. The J gene is TRBJ2-3, the V gene TRBV30, with 10 nucleotides matching TRBD2. Per the germline V gene, CDR1 is GTSNPN and CDR2 is SVGIG (reference sequence). CDR3 length equals 15 residues. V dropped 1 base and J dropped 0; count of bases not matched to a gene: 1. CDR3 in amino acids: CAWSELAGSTDTQYF. The covered CDR3 bases are TGTGCCTGGAGTGAACTAGCGGGGAGCACAGATACG.

Points on this clone: Read data end 3 residues before the CDR3 end; the end is taken from the germline J gene. The rearrangement uses TRBV2 and TRBJ2-5; D is unresolved. Germline V gives CDR1 SNHLY, CDR2 FYNNEI. This CDR3 region has 13 residues. V lost 4 bases to trimming and J lost 1 base, with 7 bases between them. The CDR3 DNA, read in part, is TGTGCCAGCAGTGGCCAGGTCCAAGAGACC. As protein: CASSGQVQET. The entire CDR3 reads CASSGQVQETQYF.

Details on this clone: The read terminates 3 residues before the CDR3 end, so the remaining end is supplied by the germline J gene. The V and J genes are TRBV11-2 and TRBJ2-1; D remains unclear. The V end was cut by 3 bases, the J end by 3 bases, with 3 bases between. Germline V gene lookup returns CDR1 SGHAT and CDR2 FQNNGV. The length of the CDR3 is 12 residues. CDR3: CASSFLYNEQFF. Incomplete CDR3 DNA: TGTGCCAGCAGCTTCCTCTACAATGAG.

For this clone: The read terminates 3 residues ahead of where the CDR3 ends, so the germline J gene completes it. The rearrangement joins TRBV6-2 or TRBV6-3 to TRBJ1-5; 9 nucleotides line up with TRBD1. V lost 7 bases and J lost 5; bases outside the gene matches: 3. Germline CDR1 and CDR2: MNHEY and SVGEGT. This CDR3 region has 13 residues. Partial CDR3 DNA: TGTGCCAGCACCGACAGGGGGGATCAGCCC. The encoded protein is CASTDRGDQP. The whole CDR3 region reads CASTDRGDQPQHF.

In regard to this clone: The read terminates 3 residues ahead of where the CDR3 ends, so the germline J gene completes it. The chain couples TRBV7-9 to TRBJ2-3; D gene uncertain. Germline V gene lookup returns CDR1 SEHNR and CDR2 FQNEAQ (reference sequence). The CDR3 consists of 12 residues. The covered CDR3 bases are TGTGCCAGCAGCTTTAGCCAAGAGCCG. The encoded protein is CASSFSQEP. The full-length CDR3 reads as CASSFSQEPQYF. Filled out from reference TRBV7-9 and TRBJ2-3, the complete variable domain reads DTGVSQNPRHKITKRGQNVTFRCDPISEHNRLYWYRQTLGQGPEFLTYFQNEAQLEKSRLLSDRFSAERPKGSFSTLEIQRTEQGDSAMYLCASSFSQEPQYFGPGTRLTVL.

As to this clone: The read falls 3 residues short of the CDR3 end, and the missing part is taken from the germline J gene. The chain uses TRBV18 and TRBJ1-4, with a weak D call TRBD1 (6 bases). V was pared by 3 bases and J by 8 bases, with 19 bases between. CDR1 and CDR2 from the germline V gene are KGHSH and LQKENI. The CDR3 has 16 residues. The CDR3 loop reads CASSPIGTGSGEKLFF. The CDR3 bases that were read are TGTGCCAGCTCACCGATCGGTACAGGGTCGGGGGAAAAA.

As for this clone: The observed sequence ends 3 residues before the CDR3 terminus, with the missing tail filled in from the germline J gene. The same CDR3 is also encoded by other DNA sequences in this sample. This chain connects TRBV2 to TRBJ1-3; a weak D match, TRBD1 (5 bases). Germline V gene lookup returns CDR1 SNHLY and CDR2 FYNNEI. V lost 6 bases, J lost 3 bases, and 15 bases lay in between. The CDR3 contains 15 residues. The CDR3 is CASSLPQGSGNTIYF. Incomplete CDR3 DNA: TGTGCCAGCAGCCTACCCCAGGGAAGTGGAAACACC.

With respect to this clone: The read finishes 3 residues shy of the CDR3 end, and the germline J gene is used to complete it. This chain joins TRBV19 and TRBJ2-3; 7 bases fit TRBD1. V was pared by 6 bases and J by 1 base, with 7 bases of the junction left unmatched. There are 15 residues in the CDR3. Germline V lookup: CDR1 LNHDA, CDR2 SQIVND (reference sequence). The sequenced CDR3 bases are TGTGCCAGTAGCCCCACAGGGGATGGCACAGATACG. Amino acids: CASSPTGDGTDT. The complete CDR3 reads CASSPTGDGTDTQYF.

Worth noting for this clone: The sequenced fragment ends 3 residues before the CDR3 boundary, so the rest is inferred from the germline J gene. The chain uses TRBV5-1 and TRBJ2-7; 14 bases match TRBD2. Per the germline V gene, CDR1 is SGHRS and CDR2 is YFSETQ. The CDR3 contains 16 residues. J was trimmed by 5 bases and V by 4 bases; bases with no gene match: 8. The chain's CDR3 is CASSLGGTSGSHEQYF. CDR3 DNA (partial): TGCGCCAGCAGCCTTGGGGGGACTAGCGGGAGTCACGAG.

Remarks on this clone: The read terminates 3 residues before the CDR3 end, so the remaining end is supplied by the germline J gene. V and J are TRBV19 and TRBJ2-2, with D perhaps TRBD1 (6 bases). The germline gives CDR1 LNHDA, CDR2 SQIVND (reference sequence). The CDR3 has 14 residues. The ends were cut back, 7 bases at V and 5 bases at J, with 14 bases in the middle. The CDR3 sequence is CASNQQGSTGELFF. Partial CDR3 DNA: TGTGCCAGTAATCAACAGGGTTCTACCGGGGAG.

Concerning this clone: The junction does not match germline at one end; this may be a read error. The read terminates 3 residues ahead of where the CDR3 ends, so the germline J gene completes it. Other DNA sequences in the same sample also yield this CDR3. The chain is built from TRBV30 and TRBJ1-3, with 8 bases matching TRBD1. The CDR3 runs to 15 residues. Germline CDR1 GTSNPN, CDR2 SVGIG (reference sequence). This CDR3 is CACPGGSISGNTIYF. The covered CDR3 bases are TGTGCCTGCCCAGGGGGCTCCATCTCTGGAAACACG.